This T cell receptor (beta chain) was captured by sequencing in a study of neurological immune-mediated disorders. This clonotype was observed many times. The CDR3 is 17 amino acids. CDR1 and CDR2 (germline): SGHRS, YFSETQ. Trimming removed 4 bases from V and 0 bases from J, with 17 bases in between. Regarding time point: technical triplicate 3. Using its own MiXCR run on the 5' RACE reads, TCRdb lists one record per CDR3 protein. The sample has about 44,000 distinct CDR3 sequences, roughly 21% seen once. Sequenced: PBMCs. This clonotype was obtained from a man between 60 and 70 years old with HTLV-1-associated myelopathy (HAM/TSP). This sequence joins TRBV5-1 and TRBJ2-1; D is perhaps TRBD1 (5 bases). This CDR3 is CASSERKGMSSYNEQFF. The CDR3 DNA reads TGCGCCAGCAGCGAAAGAAAGGGGATGAGCTCCTACAATGAGCAGTTCTTC. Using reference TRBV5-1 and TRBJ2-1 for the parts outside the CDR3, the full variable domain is KAGVTQTPRYLIKTRGQQVTLSCSPISGHRSVSWYQQTPGQGLQFLFEYFSETQRNKGNFPGRFSGRQFSNSRSEMNVSTLELGDSALYLCASSERKGMSSYNEQFFGPGTRLTVL.